Reported below is one T cell receptor (beta chain). Its antigen is unknown. The record has no base qualities; no much larger clone is one base away. The source of the sample is a study of tumor-infiltrating lymphocytes in primary liver carcinoma (dated by TCRdb to about 2017). Looking at the study overall: The five patients, three men and two women aged 30 to 69 years, had hepatocellular carcinoma (four) or combined HCC and intrahepatic cholangiocarcinoma (one). The tumors of the five patients were staged as T1-T3 N0M0, with maximum diameters ranging from roughly 4.2 to 10 cm. Samples yielded roughly 3.5 to 8 million productive TCRbeta reads; read depth did not differ significantly between tissue types. For each liver tumor, the study sampled five regions along with adjacent normal tissue and blood, and applied TCRbeta repertoire sequencing, expression microarrays and whole-exome sequencing. A total of approximately 35 specimens from 5 patients underwent TCRbeta repertoire sequencing, comprising 25 tumor regions, 5 adjacent noncancerous liver tissues and 5 peripheral blood samples. To link TCRbeta repertoire diversity to the local molecular phenotype, the approximately 25 tumor region samples were profiled with Agilent mRNA microarrays. High reproducibility was observed for the technical replicate repertoires, with mean shared-clone rates approximately 0.92 and correlation coefficients above 0.98. What the study reported, not specific to this receptor: The study included only five or six patients, and the authors note findings should be validated in a larger study. Bulk unsorted samples precluded comparing CD4+ and CD8+ T cell repertoires. The top 250 clones accounted for a significantly greater share of the repertoire in tumors than in blood (p = 0.039). Repertoire overlap was found to be higher between tumor regions (mean roughly 36%) than between tumor-adjacent (around 17%) or tumor-blood (roughly 15%) pairs, consistent with antigen-driven expansion. Because only the TCR beta chain was sequenced and unpaired alpha chains were not captured, true repertoire diversity is likely underestimated. Only roughly 8-25% of top clones appeared in all five regions of a tumor, which suggests that tumor-infiltrating T cells are spatially heterogeneous.

Trimming removed 11 bases from V and 9 bases from J, leaving 23 bases between the germline ends. Sequences MNHNS (CDR1) and SASEGT (CDR2) are obtained from the germline V gene. The CDR3 covers 14 residues, taking in both the cysteine and the phenylalanine. Just CDR3 DNA is preserved here, 42 bases in frame from base 1. TCRbeta-specific cDNA was reverse-transcribed from 500 to 550 ng total RNA using a constant-region primer and ProtoScript II reverse transcriptase. The TCRbeta libraries were prepared through three rounds of nested multiplex PCR following a slightly modified ARM-PCR procedure. Each of the first two PCR rounds ran for approximately 10 cycles using multiplex TRBV1-TRBV30 forward primers together with a Cbeta reverse primer. A final 25-cycle PCR with Deep VentR polymerase added sample barcodes and Illumina adapters. Amplicons of 200-500 bp were gel-purified with a QIAquick gel extraction kit before sequencing. An Illumina HiSeq 2500 was used to sequence the TCRbeta amplicons with 250-bp paired-end reads. Per the original workflow: Trimmomatic v0.33 was used to quality-trim the reads, and FLASH v1.2.11 was used to merge paired reads so that full CDR3 sequences could be recovered. V, D and J germline segments were assigned to the rearranged TCRbeta sequences using MiGEC v1.2.1b. Clonotype statistics, along with Shannon-Wiener diversity indices, were calculated using VDJtools v1.0.0. To cut down on sampling bias, every analysis after diversity analysis relied on just the 250 most abundant clonotypes from each sample. TCRdb reprocessed the public reads (quality trimming at Q25 with fastp, clone calling with MiXCR) and kept in-frame beta chains. Rows merge per CDR3 protein into single entries with the most common DNA and genes. The V and J calls were determined by TCRdb, not by the authors. The sample table holds tens of thousands of distinct CDR3 sequences, of which approximately 80% were seen once. The ten biggest clones cover around 22% of the sample.

Without any cell sorting, total RNA and DNA were co-extracted from about 21-30 mg of bulk tissue using the AllPrep DNA/RNA mini kit. Between November 2015 and early 2016, 4 or 5 patients in China with histopathologically diagnosed primary liver carcinoma had surgical resection. Patients had chronic HBV infection and were treatment-naive at sampling. Five spatially separated regions were sampled per tumor: superior, inferior, left-lateral and right-lateral poles, plus the tumor centre. Histology showed that every tumor sample contained more than 85% viable tumor cells. Fresh tumor and adjacent tissue pieces were bisected, with one half stored in RNAlater at -80 degrees C and the other half sent for histology.

Rearrangement joined TRBV6-1 to TRBJ1-5; a confident D gene designation cannot be given. Sample: liver tumor tissue from sampling region 5. Explained via the paper, the cell subset or site label denotes: tumor region T5, tumor centre. This clonotype was obtained from a man aged 35-49 years with primary liver carcinoma and hepatitis B virus infection. The CDR3: CAGSESREKAPQHF. The base sequence is TGTGCCGGTAGTGAGTCGAGGGAAAAGGCGCCCCAGCATTTT.